Below are 30 T cell receptor beta chains sequenced from a single sample in a study of regulatory T cells in long-lasting Graves disease. Documented time point: newly diagnosed GD, antithyroid drugs for less than 3 months. PBMC-extracted RNA yielded the TCR library. Investigators prepared the TCR beta libraries by applying iRepertoire HTBI primers and Arm-PCR of CDR3 regions. TCRdb re-called the multiplex PCR reads through MiXCR, storing one row per CDR3 protein. Of fewer than 450,000 distinct CDR3 sequences in the sample, about 15% were seen once. The same specimen was also included in a second study, on T cells in Graves' hyperthyroidism and ophthalmopathy.

Sequencing was performed on peripheral blood mononuclear cells (PBMCs), taken at new diagnosis, from a patient treated with antithyroid drugs. The receptors originated from a woman aged 40 to 50 with Graves disease.

The sample holds many counts of this clonotype. The chain employs TRBV28 and TRBJ2-1; tentatively, D is TRBD2 (6 bases). The germline gives CDR1 MDHEN, CDR2 SYDVKM. Trimming cost V 3 bases and J 7 bases, with 16 bases left between them. CDR3 length: 15 amino acids. As DNA, the CDR3 is TGTGCCAGCAGTTTTTTGGTGGGAGGCCGAAATGAGCAGTTCTTC. The encoded protein is CASSFLVGGRNEQFF.

As to this clonotype: A much larger clone differs by one base, so this may be a read error. The chain joins TRBV29-1 to TRBJ2-7; 7 positions agree with TRBD1. The CDR3 extends over 13 amino acids. V shed 7 bases, J shed 0 bases, and the junction held 6 bases outside the gene matches. Germline V gene sequence: CDR1 SQVTM, CDR2 ANQGSEA. The CDR3 DNA reads TGCAGCGCCCCCGGGACAGCCTCCTACGAGCAGTACTTC. It codes for CSAPGTASYEQYF.

This clonotype was observed many times. The chain carries TRBV6-1 and TRBJ1-2; D unresolved. The germline V gene has CDR1 MNHNS and CDR2 SASEGT. The CDR3 is made up of 15 amino acids. Trimming took 8 bases from V and 2 from J, leaving 18 bases between them. The CDR3 coding sequence is TGTGCCAGCCTCATGGAAAGTAGCGACAACTATGGCTACACCTTC. This encodes CASLMESSDNYGYTF.

This chain's CDR3 is CASNMDSYNSPLHF. As DNA, the CDR3 is TGTGCCAGCAACATGGACAGCTATAATTCACCCCTCCACTTT. The V and J genes are TRBV5-4 and TRBJ1-6, with D possibly matching TRBD1 (6 bases). CDR3 size: 14 residues. V lost 6 bases and J lost 3, with 10 bases in between. Per the germline V gene, CDR1 is SGHNT and CDR2 is YYREEE (reference sequence).

This clonotype showed up many times. This CDR3 is CSASGQGFYEQYF. CDR3 sequence (DNA): TGCAGTGCTAGTGGACAGGGATTCTACGAGCAGTACTTC. V and J are TRBV20-1 and TRBJ2-7, with 8 bases matching TRBD1. This CDR3 has 13 residues. Germline V lookup: CDR1 DFQATT, CDR2 SNEGSKA (reference sequence). Unmatched junction bases numbered 4, after V lost 3 bases and J lost 3 bases.

There are a few counts of this clonotype. With a much larger clone just one base away, this may be a read error. This chain joins TRBV2 and TRBJ2-2; a weak D match, TRBD2 (5 bases). The V gene's germline CDR1 is SNHLY and CDR2 FYNNEI. The CDR3 covers 13 residues. The CDR3: CASSETETGELLF. The CDR3 coding sequence is TGTGCCAGCAGTGAGACGGAGACCGGGGAGCTGCTTTTT.

The table lists this clonotype with many counts. The chain recombines TRBV28 with TRBJ2-3, with TRBD2 matching over 12 bases. The J segment lost 0 bases and the V segment lost 6 bases, leaving 4 bases of the junction unmatched. Looked up from germline, CDR1 is MDHEN and CDR2 is SYDVKM. There are 16 residues in the CDR3. CDR3 DNA: TGTGCCAGCAGGTGGACTAGCGGGGCAAGCACAGATACGCAGTATTTT. Translating it yields CASRWTSGASTDTQYF.

V is TRBV6-5 and J is TRBJ2-2; 7 bases fit TRBD2. The CDR3 spans 16 residues. Germline loops: CDR1 MNHEY, CDR2 SVGAGI. V trimming: 2 bases; J trimming: 0 bases; junction bases outside the gene matches: 3. Here the CDR3 reads CASSYLAAANTGELFF. The CDR3 bases are TGTGCCAGCAGTTACCTAGCGGCGGCGAACACCGGGGAGCTGTTTTTT.

In its sample, this clonotype was seen many times. This chain connects TRBV6-1 to TRBJ1-2; D call uncertain. The germline gives CDR1 MNHNS, CDR2 SASEGT. V lost 5 bases, J lost 6 bases, and 13 bases lay in between. This CDR3 is built from 13 residues. For the CDR3, the DNA is TGTGCCAGCAGTCGGGTCGAGACGGATGGCTACACCTTC. Its protein is CASSRVETDGYTF.

The chain uses TRBV29-1 and TRBJ2-1, with 14 bases matching TRBD2. The CDR3 has 15 amino acids. Germline CDR1 is SQVTM and CDR2 is ANQGSEA. Germline trimming cut 0 bases from V and 8 bases from J; bases unmatched to any gene: 3. DNA for the CDR3: TGCAGCGTTGAAGAGGTGGGACTAGCGGGGGATGAGCAGTTCTTC. It is translated as CSVEEVGLAGDEQFF.

This clonotype was counted a single time. The chain is built from TRBV5-6 and TRBJ2-7; 11 bases agree with TRBD2. Germline assignment: CDR1 SGHDT and CDR2 YYEEEE. The CDR3 is 14 amino acids. Losses at the gene ends were 4 bases for V and 7 bases for J; bases not matched to a gene: 7. The DNA of the CDR3 is TGTGCCAGCAGCCCCGGACTAGCGGGCTGGGAGCAGTACTTC. It specifies CASSPGLAGWEQYF.

As for this clonotype: A much larger clone lies one base from this, so it may be a read error. This rearrangement joins TRBV5-5 to TRBJ1-4, with 7 bases matching TRBD1. The CDR3 is made up of 14 amino acids. Looked up from germline, CDR1 is SGHKS and CDR2 is YYEKEE (reference sequence). The ends lost 4 bases at V and 10 bases at J; junction bases unmatched: 10. The CDR3 sequence: CASSTTGLDGKLFF. CDR3 bases: TGTGCCAGCAGCACGACAGGGTTGGATGGAAAACTGTTTTTT.

The table lists this clonotype with many counts. V gene TRBV2 combines with J gene TRBJ1-4, with D possibly being TRBD1 (5 bases). V was trimmed by 7 bases and J by 0 bases, leaving 9 bases between them. CDR1 and CDR2 from the germline V gene are SNHLY and FYNNEI. CDR3 length equals 14 residues. The CDR3 nucleotides are TGTGCCAGCAAAAGGGGATCAACTAATGAAAAACTGTTTTTT. Its translation: CASKRGSTNEKLFF.

This clonotype showed up many times. V is TRBV27 and J is TRBJ2-7; D perhaps matches TRBD1 (6 bases). The length of the CDR3 is 15 residues. V lost 5 bases to trimming and J lost 3 bases, with 17 bases between them. Per the germline V gene, CDR1 is MNHEY and CDR2 is SMNVEV (reference sequence). CDR3 in DNA: TGTGCCAGCAGTAACCGGGACAAGGCAGACTACGAGCAGTACTTC. Its translation is CASSNRDKADYEQYF.

This sequence joins TRBV2 and TRBJ2-1, with 9 bases fitting TRBD2. This CDR3 spans 16 amino acids. In germline, CDR1 is SNHLY, CDR2 FYNNEI. J lost 6 bases, V lost 7 bases, and 13 bases had no gene match. CDR3 protein: CASTPGVAGAGNEQFF. CDR3 DNA sequence: TGTGCCAGCACCCCTGGGGTAGCGGGAGCCGGCAATGAGCAGTTCTTC. Full variable domain (remainder filled in from reference TRBV2 and TRBJ2-1): EPEVTQTPSHQVTQMGQEVILRCVPISNHLYFYWYRQILGQKVEFLVSFYNNEISEKSEIFDDQFSVERPDGSNFTLKIRSTKLEDSAMYFCASTPGVAGAGNEQFFGPGTRLTVL.

This clonotype was picked up many times. The chain recombines TRBV20-1 with TRBJ2-7; no firm D call. V lost 3 bases and J lost 2, with 11 bases in between. Germline V gives CDR1 DFQATT, CDR2 SNEGSKA (reference sequence). The CDR3 extends over 13 amino acids. In DNA form, the CDR3 reads TGCAGTGCTAGTATCCGTTCCGCCTACGAGCAGTACTTC. It specifies CSASIRSAYEQYF.

This clonotype was counted a few times. The chain couples TRBV19 to TRBJ2-7; D remains ambiguous. V lost 5 bases, J lost 1 base, and 9 bases lay in between. This CDR3 spans 13 amino acids. Germline CDR1 reads LNHDA; CDR2 reads SQIVND (reference sequence). The CDR3 DNA follows: TGTGCCAGTAGTCCAGCGCAGTCCTACGAGCAGTACTTC. This gives the protein CASSPAQSYEQYF.

The V gene is TRBV7-9, the J gene TRBJ2-3; 9 bases are a match to TRBD1. The junction had 16 bases not matched to a gene; V was cut back by 1 base and J by 2 bases. This CDR3 is 20 amino acids long. Germline CDR1 is SEHNR and CDR2 is FQNEAQ (reference sequence). The CDR3 nucleotides read TGTGCCAGCAGCTTAGGCGACCACCGGGACAGGGTGCGGATCACAGATACGCAGTATTTT. Protein product: CASSLGDHRDRVRITDTQYF. The full variable domain, completed using reference TRBV7-9 and TRBJ2-3, is DTGVSQNPRHKITKRGQNVTFRCDPISEHNRLYWYRQTLGQGPEFLTYFQNEAQLEKSRLLSDRFSAERPKGSFSTLEIQRTEQGDSAMYLCASSLGDHRDRVRITDTQYFGPGTRLTVL.

Comment on this clonotype: A much larger clone lies a single base off, so this may be a read error. The V and J genes are TRBV7-9 and TRBJ2-1; no clear D gene. There are 13 residues in the CDR3. The V end lost 1 base, the J end lost 6 bases, and 7 bases lay between the germline ends. Germline CDR1 reads SEHNR; CDR2 reads FQNEAQ (reference sequence). CDR3 region: CASSLESFNEQFF. CDR3 in DNA: TGTGCCAGCAGCTTAGAGTCGTTCAATGAGCAGTTCTTC.

The table lists this clonotype with many counts. The V gene is TRBV18, the J gene TRBJ2-3; D is unclear. In germline, CDR1 is KGHSH, CDR2 LQKENI. CDR3 length equals 17 residues. V lost 2 bases to trimming and J lost 0 bases, with 15 bases between them. CDR3: CASSPLSAGVSTDTQYF. In DNA, the CDR3 is TGTGCCAGCTCACCATTGTCGGCAGGAGTAAGCACAGATACGCAGTATTTT.

The rearrangement joins TRBV10-3 to TRBJ2-5; the D is unclear. Germline V CDR1 and CDR2: ENHRY, SYGVKD. The CDR3 extends over 14 amino acids. Trimming took 1 base from V and 3 from J, leaving 9 bases between them. In nucleotides, the CDR3 is TGTGCCATCAGTGAGTTTGATTCGGAAGAGACCCAGTACTTC. Encoded protein: CAISEFDSEETQYF.

Of note for this clonotype: Possible read error: a much larger clone is one base away. The rearrangement links TRBV12-3 or TRBV12-4 to TRBJ2-7, with D perhaps TRBD1 (6 bases). CDR3 length: 13 amino acids. The CDR3 sequence is CGRDRTADYEQYF. The CDR3 DNA sequence: TGCGGCAGAGATCGGACAGCCGACTACGAGCAGTACTTC.

This clonotype showed up many times. V usage is TRBV11-2 and J usage is TRBJ2-1; 9 bases map to TRBD2. The V gene's germline CDR1 is SGHAT and CDR2 FQNNGV. With 7 bases clipped from V and 16 bases from J, the junction kept 8 bases outside the gene matches. This CDR3 is built from 11 residues. The CDR3 loop reads CASTSGTSCFF. The CDR3 coding sequence is TGTGCCAGCACATCCGGGACTAGCTGTTTCTTC.

V is TRBV4-1 and J is TRBJ1-5; D is uncertain. The germline gives CDR1 MGHRA, CDR2 YSYEKL. Trimming left V 1 base short and J 1 base short, with 8 bases between. The CDR3 is 15 amino acids. The CDR3 nucleotides read TGCGCCAGCAGCCAAGTGAGGAAAAGCAATCAGCCCCAGCATTTT. Its protein product is CASSQVRKSNQPQHF.

To note about this clonotype: This clone may be a read error of a much larger clone one base away. The J gene is TRBJ2-2, the V gene TRBV11-3; D uncertain. Germline V gives CDR1 SGHNT, CDR2 YENEEA. The CDR3 totals 13 residues. Trimming took off 4 bases at V and 3 bases at J, with 6 bases between the two ends. The CDR3 sequence is CASSSIDTGELFF. CDR3 DNA sequence: TGTGCCAGCAGCTCCATCGACACCGGGGAGCTGTTTTTT.

The chain recombines TRBV20-1 with TRBJ2-1; possibly TRBD2 for D (6 bases). The V end was cut by 6 bases, the J end by 4 bases, with 22 bases between. The CDR3 is made up of 16 amino acids. Per germline, CDR1 DFQATT and CDR2 SNEGSKA (reference sequence). The CDR3 region is CSAGGRGGHKYNEQFF. CDR3 nucleotides: TGCAGTGCCGGGGGTCGGGGCGGTCATAAGTACAATGAGCAGTTCTTC.

Written as DNA, the CDR3 is TGTGCCAGCAGCCATCCCCCAGGGGACCCATACAATGAGCAGTTCTTC. Translated, it gives CASSHPPGDPYNEQFF. This rearrangement joins TRBV5-4 to TRBJ2-1, with D perhaps matching TRBD1 (6 bases). Germline lookup yields CDR1 SGHNT and CDR2 YYREEE (reference sequence). The CDR3 loop spans 16 amino acids. Trimming removed 4 bases from V and 4 bases from J, with 18 bases in between.

There are many counts of this clonotype. The chain carries TRBV5-1 and TRBJ2-3, with 9 bases fitting TRBD2. The CDR3 covers 15 residues. Germline V gives CDR1 SGHRS, CDR2 YFSETQ. The ends lost 6 bases at V and 2 bases at J; junction bases unmatched: 7. DNA of the CDR3: TGCGCCAGCAACGCGGGGGGGCATACCACAGATACGCAGTATTTT. Translated, it gives CASNAGGHTTDTQYF.

This clonotype came up many times. J is TRBJ2-7 and V is TRBV5-4; 9 positions agree with TRBD1. The J segment lost 2 bases and the V segment lost 5 bases, leaving 11 bases of the junction unmatched. The CDR3 length is 16 residues. From germline, CDR1 is SGHNT and CDR2 YYREEE (reference sequence). The CDR3 spells CASSFAGTGSPYEQYF. The CDR3 nucleotides read TGTGCCAGCAGTTTTGCCGGGACAGGGTCCCCCTACGAGCAGTACTTC.

This clonotype was seen a single time. This rearrangement joins TRBV19 to TRBJ2-3; TRBD1 agrees at 9 bases. The CDR3 runs to 19 residues. J gave up 10 bases and V 4 bases, and 24 bases lay outside the gene matches. CDR1 and CDR2 (germline): LNHDA, SQIVND (reference sequence). The CDR3 loop is CASSTPQGAFSRLGYAQYF. The CDR3 DNA reads TGTGCCAGTAGTACACCACAGGGGGCGTTCTCCCGCCTGGGTTACGCGCAGTATTTT.